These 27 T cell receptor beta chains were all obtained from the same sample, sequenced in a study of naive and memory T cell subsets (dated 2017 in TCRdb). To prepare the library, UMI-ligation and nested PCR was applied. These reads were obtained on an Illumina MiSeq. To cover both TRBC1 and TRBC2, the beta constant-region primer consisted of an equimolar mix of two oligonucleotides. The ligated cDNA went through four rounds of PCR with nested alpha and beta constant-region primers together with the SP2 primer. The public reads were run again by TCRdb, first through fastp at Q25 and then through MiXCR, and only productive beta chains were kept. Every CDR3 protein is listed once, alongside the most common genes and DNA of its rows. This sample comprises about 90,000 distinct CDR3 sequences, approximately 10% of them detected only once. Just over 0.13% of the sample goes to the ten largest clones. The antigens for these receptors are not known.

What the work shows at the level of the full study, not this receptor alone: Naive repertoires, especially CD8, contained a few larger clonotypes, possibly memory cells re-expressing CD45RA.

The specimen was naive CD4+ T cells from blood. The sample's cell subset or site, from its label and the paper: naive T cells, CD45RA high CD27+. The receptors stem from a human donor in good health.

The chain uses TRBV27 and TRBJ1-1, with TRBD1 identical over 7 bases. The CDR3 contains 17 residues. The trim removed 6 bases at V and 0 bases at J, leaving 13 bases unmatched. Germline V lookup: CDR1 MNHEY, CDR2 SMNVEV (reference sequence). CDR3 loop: CASSGRVQGSLNTEAFF. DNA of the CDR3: TGTGCCAGCAGCGGCCGAGTACAGGGGTCCCTGAACACTGAAGCTTTCTTT.

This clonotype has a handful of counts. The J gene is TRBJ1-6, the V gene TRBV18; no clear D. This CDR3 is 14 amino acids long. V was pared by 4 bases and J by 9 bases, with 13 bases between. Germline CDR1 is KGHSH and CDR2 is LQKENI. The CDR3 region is CASSLGLESSPLHF. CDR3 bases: TGTGCCAGCTCACTGGGCCTTGAAAGTTCACCCCTCCACTTT. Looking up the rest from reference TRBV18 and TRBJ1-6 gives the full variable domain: NAGVMQNPRHLVRRRGQEARLRCSPMKGHSHVYWYRQLPEEGLKFMVYLQKENIIDESGMPKERFSAEFPKEGPSILRIQQVVRGDSAAYFCASSLGLESSPLHFGNGTRLTVT.

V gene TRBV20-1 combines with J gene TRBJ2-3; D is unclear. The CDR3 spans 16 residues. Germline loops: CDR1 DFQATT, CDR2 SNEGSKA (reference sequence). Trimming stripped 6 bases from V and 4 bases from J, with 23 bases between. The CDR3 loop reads CSAEATLGKPPDTQYF. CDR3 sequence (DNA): TGCAGTGCCGAAGCGACCTTGGGGAAGCCCCCAGATACGCAGTATTTT.

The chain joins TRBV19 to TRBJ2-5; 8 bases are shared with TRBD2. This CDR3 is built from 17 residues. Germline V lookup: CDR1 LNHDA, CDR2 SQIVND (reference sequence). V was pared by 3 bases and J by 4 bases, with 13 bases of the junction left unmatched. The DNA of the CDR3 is TGTGCCAGTAGTATTTTAAAGTCGGGGGGGCCTCGAGAGACCCAGTACTTC. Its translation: CASSILKSGGPRETQYF.

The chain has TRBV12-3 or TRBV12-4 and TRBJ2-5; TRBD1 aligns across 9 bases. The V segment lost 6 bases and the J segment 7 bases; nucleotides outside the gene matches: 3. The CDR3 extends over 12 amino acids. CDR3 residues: CASRDRGGTQYF. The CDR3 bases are TGTGCCAGCAGGGACAGGGGCGGGACCCAGTACTTC.

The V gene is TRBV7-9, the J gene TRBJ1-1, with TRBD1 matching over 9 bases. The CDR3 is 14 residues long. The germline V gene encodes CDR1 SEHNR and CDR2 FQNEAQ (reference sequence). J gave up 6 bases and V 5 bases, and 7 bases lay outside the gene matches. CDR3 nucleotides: TGTGCCAGCAGCCCGACAGGGGGAGGTGCTGAAGCTTTCTTT. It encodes CASSPTGGGAEAFF.

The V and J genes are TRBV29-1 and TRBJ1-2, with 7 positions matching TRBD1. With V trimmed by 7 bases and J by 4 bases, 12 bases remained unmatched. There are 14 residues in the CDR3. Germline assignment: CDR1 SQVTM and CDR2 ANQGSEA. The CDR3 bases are TGCAGCGCCAAGGGACAGAAATATCGCTATGGCTACACCTTC. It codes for CSAKGQKYRYGYTF.

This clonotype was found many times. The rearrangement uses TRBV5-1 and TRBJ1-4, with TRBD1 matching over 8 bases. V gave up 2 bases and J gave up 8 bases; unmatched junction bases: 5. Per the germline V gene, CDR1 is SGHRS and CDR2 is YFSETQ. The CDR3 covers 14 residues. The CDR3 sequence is CASSFGTGGEKLFF. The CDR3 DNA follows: TGCGCCAGCAGCTTTGGGACAGGAGGGGAAAAACTGTTTTTT. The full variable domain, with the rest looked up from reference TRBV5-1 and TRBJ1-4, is KAGVTQTPRYLIKTRGQQVTLSCSPISGHRSVSWYQQTPGQGLQFLFEYFSETQRNKGNFPGRFSGRQFSNSRSEMNVSTLELGDSALYLCASSFGTGGEKLFFGSGTQLSVL.

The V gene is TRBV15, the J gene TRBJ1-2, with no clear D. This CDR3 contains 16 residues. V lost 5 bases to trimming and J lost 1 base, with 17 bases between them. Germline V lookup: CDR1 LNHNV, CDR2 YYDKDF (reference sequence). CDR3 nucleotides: TGTGCCACCAGCCCAACGAGGCAGCCCCTTAACTATGGCTACACCTTC. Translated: CATSPTRQPLNYGYTF.

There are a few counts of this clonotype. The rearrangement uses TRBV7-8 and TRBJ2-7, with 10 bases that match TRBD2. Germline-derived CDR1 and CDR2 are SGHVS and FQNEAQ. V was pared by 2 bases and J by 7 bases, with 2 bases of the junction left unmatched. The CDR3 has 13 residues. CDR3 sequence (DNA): TGTGCCAGCAGCTTACTAGCGGGAGTAGAGCAGTACTTC. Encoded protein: CASSLLAGVEQYF. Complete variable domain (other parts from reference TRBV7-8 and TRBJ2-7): GAGVSQSPRYKVAKRGQDVALRCDPISGHVSLFWYQQALGQGPEFLTYFQNEAQLDKSGLPSDRFFAERPEGSVSTLKIQRTQQEDSAVYLCASSLLAGVEQYFGPGTRLTVT.

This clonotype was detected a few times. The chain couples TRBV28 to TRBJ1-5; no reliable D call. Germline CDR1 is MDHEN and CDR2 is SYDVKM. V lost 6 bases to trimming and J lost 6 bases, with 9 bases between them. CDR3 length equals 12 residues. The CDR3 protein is CASRAWVQPQHF. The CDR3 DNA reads TGTGCCAGCAGGGCTTGGGTTCAGCCCCAGCATTTT.

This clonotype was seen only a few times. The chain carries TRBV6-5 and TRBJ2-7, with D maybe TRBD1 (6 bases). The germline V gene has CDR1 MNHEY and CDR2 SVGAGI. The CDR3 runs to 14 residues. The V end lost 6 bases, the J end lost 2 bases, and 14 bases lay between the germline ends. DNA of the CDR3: TGTGCCAGCAGCGTTCAGGGGCCGCCCTACGAGCAGTACTTC. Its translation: CASSVQGPPYEQYF.

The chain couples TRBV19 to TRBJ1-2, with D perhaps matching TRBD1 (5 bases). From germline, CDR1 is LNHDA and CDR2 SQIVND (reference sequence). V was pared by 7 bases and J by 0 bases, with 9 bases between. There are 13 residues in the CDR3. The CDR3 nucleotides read TGTGCCAGTAAGGAGGGGACTAACTATGGCTACACCTTC. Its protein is CASKEGTNYGYTF.

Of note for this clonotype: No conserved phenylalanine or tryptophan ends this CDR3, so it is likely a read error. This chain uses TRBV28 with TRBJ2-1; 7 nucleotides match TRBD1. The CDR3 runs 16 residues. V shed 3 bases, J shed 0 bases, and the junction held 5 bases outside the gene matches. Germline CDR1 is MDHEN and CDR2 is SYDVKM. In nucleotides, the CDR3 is TGTGCCAGCAGTTTCCCGACAGGGCGCTCCTACAATGAGCAGTTCTCC. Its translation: CASSFPTGRSYNEQFS.

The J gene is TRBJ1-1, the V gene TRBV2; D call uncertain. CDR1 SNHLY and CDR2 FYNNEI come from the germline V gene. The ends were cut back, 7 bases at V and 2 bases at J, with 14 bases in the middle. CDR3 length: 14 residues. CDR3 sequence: CASTQLLLNTEAFF. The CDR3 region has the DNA TGTGCCAGCACGCAGCTTCTCCTCAACACTGAAGCTTTCTTT.

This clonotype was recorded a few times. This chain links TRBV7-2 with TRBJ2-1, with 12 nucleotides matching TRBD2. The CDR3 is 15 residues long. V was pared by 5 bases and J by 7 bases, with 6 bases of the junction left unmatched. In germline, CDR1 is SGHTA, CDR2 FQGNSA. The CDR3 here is CASSRRLAGDNEQFF. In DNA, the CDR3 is TGTGCCAGCAGCCGAAGACTAGCGGGAGATAATGAGCAGTTCTTC.

CDR3 nucleotides: TGTGCTAGTGGTTCAGAGTACACCGGGGAGCTGTTTTTT. It encodes CASGSEYTGELFF. This rearrangement joins TRBV12-5 to TRBJ2-2; D call uncertain. V was cut by 4 bases and J by 3 bases, with 6 bases left in between. The CDR3 totals 13 residues. The germline CDR1 and CDR2 sequences are LGHNT and FRNRAP.

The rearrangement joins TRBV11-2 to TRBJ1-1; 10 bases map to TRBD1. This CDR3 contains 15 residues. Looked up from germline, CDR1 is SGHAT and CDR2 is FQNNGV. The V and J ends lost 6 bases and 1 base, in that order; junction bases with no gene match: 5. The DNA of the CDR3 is TGTGCCAGCAGGTCCCGGACAGGGGGGAACACTGAAGCTTTCTTT. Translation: CASRSRTGGNTEAFF. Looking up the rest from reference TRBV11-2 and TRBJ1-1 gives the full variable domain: EAGVAQSPRYKIIEKRQSVAFWCNPISGHATLYWYQQILGQGPKLLIQFQNNGVVDDSQLPKDRFSAERLKGVDSTLKIQPAKLEDSAVYLCASRSRTGGNTEAFFGQGTRLTVV.

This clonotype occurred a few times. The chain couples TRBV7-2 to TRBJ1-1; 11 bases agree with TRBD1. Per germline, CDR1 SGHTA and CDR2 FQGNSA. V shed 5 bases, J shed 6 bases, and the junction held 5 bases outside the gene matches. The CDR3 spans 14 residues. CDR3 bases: TGTGCCAGCAGCCACCCGGGACAGGGGGCTGAAGCTTTCTTT. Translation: CASSHPGQGAEAFF.

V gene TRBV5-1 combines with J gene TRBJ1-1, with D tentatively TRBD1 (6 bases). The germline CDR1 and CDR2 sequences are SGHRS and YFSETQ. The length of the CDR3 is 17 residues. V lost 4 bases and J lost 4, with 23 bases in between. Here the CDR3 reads CASSPNLDRKYLTEAFF. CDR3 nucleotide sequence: TGCGCCAGCAGCCCTAACCTTGACAGGAAATATCTCACTGAAGCTTTCTTT.

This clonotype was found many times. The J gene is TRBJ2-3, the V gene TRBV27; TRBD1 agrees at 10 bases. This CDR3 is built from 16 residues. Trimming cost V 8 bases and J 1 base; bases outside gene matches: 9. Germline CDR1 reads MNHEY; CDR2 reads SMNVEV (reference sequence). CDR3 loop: CASRRQGAIRTDTQYF. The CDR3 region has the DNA TGTGCCAGCCGTAGACAGGGGGCCATCCGCACAGATACGCAGTATTTT.

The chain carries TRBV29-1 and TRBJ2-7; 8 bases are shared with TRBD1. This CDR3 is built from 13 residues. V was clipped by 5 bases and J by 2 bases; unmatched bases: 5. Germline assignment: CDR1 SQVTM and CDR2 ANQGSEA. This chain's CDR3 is CSVSRGLTYEQYF. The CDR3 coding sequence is TGCAGCGTTTCCAGGGGGCTTACCTACGAGCAGTACTTC.

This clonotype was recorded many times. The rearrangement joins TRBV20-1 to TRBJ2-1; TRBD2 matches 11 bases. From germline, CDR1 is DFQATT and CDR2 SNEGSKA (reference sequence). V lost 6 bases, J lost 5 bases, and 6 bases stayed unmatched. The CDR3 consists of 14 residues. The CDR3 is CSARGLAANNEQFF. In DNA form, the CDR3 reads TGCAGTGCACGGGGACTAGCGGCAAACAATGAGCAGTTCTTC.

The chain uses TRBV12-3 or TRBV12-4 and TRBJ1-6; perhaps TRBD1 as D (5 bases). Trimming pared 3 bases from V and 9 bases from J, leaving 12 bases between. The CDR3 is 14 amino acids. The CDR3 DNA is TGTGCCAGCAGTTTTTCTGGGACGCGTTCACCCCTCCACTTT. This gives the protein CASSFSGTRSPLHF.

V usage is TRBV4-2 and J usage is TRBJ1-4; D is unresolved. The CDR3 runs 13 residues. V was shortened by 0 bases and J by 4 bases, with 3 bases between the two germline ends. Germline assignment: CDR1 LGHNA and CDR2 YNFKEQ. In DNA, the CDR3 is TGTGCCAGCAGCCAAGACCATAATGAAAAACTGTTTTTT. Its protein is CASSQDHNEKLFF.

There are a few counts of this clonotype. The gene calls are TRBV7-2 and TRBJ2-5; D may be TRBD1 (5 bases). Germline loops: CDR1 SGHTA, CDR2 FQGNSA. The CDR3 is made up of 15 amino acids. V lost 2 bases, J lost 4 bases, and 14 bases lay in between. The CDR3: CASSLMSTVGETQYF. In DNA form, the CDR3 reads TGTGCCAGCAGCTTAATGTCGACAGTCGGAGAGACCCAGTACTTC.

The CDR3: CASSLVIPGANVLTF. DNA for the CDR3: TGTGCCAGCAGCTTAGTCATCCCAGGGGCCAACGTCCTGACTTTC. V usage is TRBV7-2 and J usage is TRBJ2-6; D remains unclear. Germline CDR1 reads SGHTA; CDR2 reads FQGNSA. This CDR3 spans 15 amino acids. The V end lost 1 base, the J end lost 4 bases, and 8 bases lay between the germline ends.